Below are 3 T cell receptor beta chains sequenced from a single sample in a study of blood T cell repertoires in COVID-19. Profiled with immunoSEQ multiplex PCR; TCRdb holds only in-frame clones, not every one. The data contain about 41,000 clones, 87% of them singletons. Source material: peripheral blood. The source of these receptors is a man aged 60-69 years with acute or convalescent COVID-19.

The chain combines TRBV19 with TRBJ2-3; 7 bases are a match to TRBD1. The junction had 7 bases not matched to a gene; V was cut back by 3 bases and J by 4 bases. In germline, CDR1 is LNHDA, CDR2 SQIVND (reference sequence). The CDR3 covers 15 residues. The CDR3 reads CASSMGPGGPDTQYF. As DNA, the CDR3 is TGTGCCAGTAGTATGGGCCCAGGGGGTCCAGATACGCAGTATTTT.

The V gene is TRBV15, the J gene TRBJ1-2; 7 bases match TRBD1. Per germline, CDR1 LNHNV and CDR2 YYDKDF (reference sequence). The CDR3 has 16 residues. The V gene end was trimmed by 3 bases and the J gene end by 6 bases; junction bases not matched to a gene: 13. The CDR3 DNA reads TGTGCCACCAGCAGGGGAGAACCGGGACAGTTCGATGGCTACACCTTC. This sequence encodes CATSRGEPGQFDGYTF.

As concerns this clone: The same CDR3 also results from other DNA sequences found in this sample. The gene calls are TRBV15 and TRBJ1-5; D might be TRBD1 (6 bases). CDR3 length: 15 residues. The V and J ends lost 0 bases and 2 bases respectively, with 8 bases between them. Per the germline V gene, CDR1 is LNHNV and CDR2 is YYDKDF (reference sequence). The CDR3 sequence is CATSRDPGGNQPQHF. CDR3 coding DNA: TGTGCCACCAGCAGAGATCCAGGGGGCAATCAGCCCCAGCATTTT.